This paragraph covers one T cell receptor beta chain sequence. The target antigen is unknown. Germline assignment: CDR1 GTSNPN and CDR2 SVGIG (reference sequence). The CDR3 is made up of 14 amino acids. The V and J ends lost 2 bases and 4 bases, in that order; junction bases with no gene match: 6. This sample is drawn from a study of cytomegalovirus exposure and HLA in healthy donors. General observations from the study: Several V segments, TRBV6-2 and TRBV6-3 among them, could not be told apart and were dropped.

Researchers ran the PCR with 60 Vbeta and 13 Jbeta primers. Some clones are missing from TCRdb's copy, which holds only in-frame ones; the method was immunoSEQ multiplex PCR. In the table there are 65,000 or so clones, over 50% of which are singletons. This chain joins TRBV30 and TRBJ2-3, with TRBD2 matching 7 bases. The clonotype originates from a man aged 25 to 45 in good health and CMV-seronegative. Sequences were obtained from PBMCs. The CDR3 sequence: CAWSSSRGADTQYF. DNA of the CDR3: TGTGCCTGGAGTTCATCCCGGGGGGCAGATACGCAGTATTTT. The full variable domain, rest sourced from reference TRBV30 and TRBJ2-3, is SQTIHQWPATLVQPVGSPLSLECTVEGTSNPNLYWYRQAAGRGLQLLFYSVGIGQISSEVPQNLSASRPQDRQFILSSKKLLLSDSGFYLCAWSSSRGADTQYFGPGTRLTVL.